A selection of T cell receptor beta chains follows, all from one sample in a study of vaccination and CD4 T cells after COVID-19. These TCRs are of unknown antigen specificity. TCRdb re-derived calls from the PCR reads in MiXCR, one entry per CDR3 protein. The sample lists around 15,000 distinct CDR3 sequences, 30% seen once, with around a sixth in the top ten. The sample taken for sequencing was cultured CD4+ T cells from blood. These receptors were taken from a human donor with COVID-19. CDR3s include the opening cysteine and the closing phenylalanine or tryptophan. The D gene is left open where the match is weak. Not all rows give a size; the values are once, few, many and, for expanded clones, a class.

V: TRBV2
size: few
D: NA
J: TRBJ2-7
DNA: TGTGCCAGCAGTGAACGGGTAGGCGAGCAGTACTTC
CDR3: CASSERVGEQYF

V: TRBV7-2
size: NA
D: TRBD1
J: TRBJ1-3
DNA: TGTGCCAGCAGCCCAGAAGGTAGGACAGGGGTAAACACCATATATTTT
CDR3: CASSPEGRTGVNTIYF

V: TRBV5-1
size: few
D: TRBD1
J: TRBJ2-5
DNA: TGCGCCAGCAGTTACTCGGGACAGGCTCCCGAGACCCAGTACTTC
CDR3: CASSYSGQAPETQYF

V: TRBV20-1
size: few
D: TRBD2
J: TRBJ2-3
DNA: TGCAGTGCTAGAGATAGCGGGTCTAGCACAGATACGCAGTATTTT
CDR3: CSARDSGSSTDTQYF

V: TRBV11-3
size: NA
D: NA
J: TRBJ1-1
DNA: TGTGCCAGCAGCTTAATTTTCCGGGGTGACTCTGAAGCTTTCTTT
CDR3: CASSLIFRGDSEAFF

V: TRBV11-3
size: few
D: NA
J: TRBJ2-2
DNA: TGTGCCAGCAGCTTAGGGGGACATTTATCGAACACCGGGGAGCTGTTTTTT
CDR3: CASSLGGHLSNTGELFF

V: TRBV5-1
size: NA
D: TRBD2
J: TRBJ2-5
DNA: TGCGCCAGCAGCTTGGCGTGGGGGGGTGAGACCCAGTACTTC
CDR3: CASSLAWGGETQYF

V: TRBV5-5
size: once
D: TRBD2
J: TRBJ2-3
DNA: TGTGCCAGCAGCTTCCATCTCGGGGGGACTAAGACAGATACGCAGTATTTT
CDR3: CASSFHLGGTKTDTQYF

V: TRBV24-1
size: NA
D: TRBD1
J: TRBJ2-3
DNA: TGTGCCACCAGTGATCGGACAGGGGGTGTAGATACGCAGTATTTT
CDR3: CATSDRTGGVDTQYF

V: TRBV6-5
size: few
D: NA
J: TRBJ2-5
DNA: TGTGCCAGCAGTTATGTGGGAAAAGAGACCCAGTACTTC
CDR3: CASSYVGKETQYF

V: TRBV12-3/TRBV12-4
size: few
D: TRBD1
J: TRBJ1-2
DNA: TGTGCCAGCAGTCCCGGCAGGGGGGTTAACTATGGCTACACCTTC
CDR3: CASSPGRGVNYGYTF

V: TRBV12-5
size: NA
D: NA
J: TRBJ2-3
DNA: TGTGCTAGTGGTTTGGTAATGGCCACCAGCACAGATACGCAGTATTTT
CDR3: CASGLVMATSTDTQYF

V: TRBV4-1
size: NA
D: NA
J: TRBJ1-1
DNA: TGCGCCAGCAGCCGGGGGCTCGGGACTGAAGCTTTCTTT
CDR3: CASSRGLGTEAFF

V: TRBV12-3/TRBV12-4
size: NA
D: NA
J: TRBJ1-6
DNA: TGTGCCAGCAGTTTACGGCCGAGTTCACCCCTCCACTTT
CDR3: CASSLRPSSPLHF

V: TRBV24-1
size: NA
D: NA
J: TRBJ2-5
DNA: TGTGCCACCAGTACTGATAACAGGCGAGAGACCCAGTACTTC
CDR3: CATSTDNRRETQYF

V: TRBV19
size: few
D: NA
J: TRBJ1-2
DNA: TGTGCCAGTAGTACCCTCAGAGACTATGGCTACACCTTC
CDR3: CASSTLRDYGYTF

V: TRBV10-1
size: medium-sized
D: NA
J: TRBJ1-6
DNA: TGCGCCAGCACCATAGGGACACCAAGCTCCTATAATTCACCCCTCCACTTT
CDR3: CASTIGTPSSYNSPLHF

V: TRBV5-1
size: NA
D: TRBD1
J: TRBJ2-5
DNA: TGCGCCAGCAGTCCCGGGACAGGGGGCAAAGGAGAGACCCAGTACTTC
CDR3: CASSPGTGGKGETQYF

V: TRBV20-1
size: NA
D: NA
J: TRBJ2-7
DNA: TGCAGTGCTAGGCCCTTTGCAGCCCTCCGGGAGCAGTACTTC
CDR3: CSARPFAALREQYF

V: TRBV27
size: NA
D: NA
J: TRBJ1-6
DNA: TGTGCCAGCAGTTCATGGGGGACTGATAATTCACCCCTCCACTTT
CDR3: CASSSWGTDNSPLHF

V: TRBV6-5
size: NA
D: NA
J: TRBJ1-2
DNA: TGTGCCAGCAGCTACTCGGTCACTAGAGTTTGGGGCTACACCTTC
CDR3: CASSYSVTRVWGYTF

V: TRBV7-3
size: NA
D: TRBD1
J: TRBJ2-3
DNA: TGTGCCAGCAGCCGCGACTCCGGACAGGGGACAGATACGCAGTATTTT
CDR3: CASSRDSGQGTDTQYF

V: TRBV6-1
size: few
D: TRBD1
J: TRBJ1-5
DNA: TGTGCCAGCAGCCCTGGACAGGTTAGCAATCAGCCCCAGCATTTT
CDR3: CASSPGQVSNQPQHF

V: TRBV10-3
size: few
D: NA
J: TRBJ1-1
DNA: TGTGCCATCAGTGAGGAGGGGGGGCTGATGAACACTGAAGCTTTCTTT
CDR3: CAISEEGGLMNTEAFF

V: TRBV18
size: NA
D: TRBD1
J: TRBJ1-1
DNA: TGTGCCAGCTCACAGGACAGGAACTATGAAGCTTTCTTT
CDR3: CASSQDRNYEAFF

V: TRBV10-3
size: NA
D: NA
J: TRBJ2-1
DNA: TGTGCCATCAGTGTATGGGGACCTGGCAATGAGCAGTTCTTC
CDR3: CAISVWGPGNEQFF

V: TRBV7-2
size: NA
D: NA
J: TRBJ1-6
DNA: TGTGCCAGCAGCGACACTCGTCCCTATAATTCACCCCTCCACTTT
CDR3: CASSDTRPYNSPLHF

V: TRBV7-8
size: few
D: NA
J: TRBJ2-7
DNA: TGTGCCAGCAGCAGAGGGGGCGGGGGGAGCTCCTACGAGCAGTACTTC
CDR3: CASSRGGGGSSYEQYF

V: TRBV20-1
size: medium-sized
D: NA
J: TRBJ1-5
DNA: TGCAGTGCTCAAGGGGAGGGATATAGCAATCAGCCCCAGCATTTT
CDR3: CSAQGEGYSNQPQHF

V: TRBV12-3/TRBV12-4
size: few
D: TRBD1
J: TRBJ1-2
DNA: TGTGCCAGCACTCCGAGGGGGACAGCGGATTATGGCTACACCTTC
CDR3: CASTPRGTADYGYTF

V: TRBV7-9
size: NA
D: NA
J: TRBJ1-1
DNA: TGTGCCAGCAGCTTGCACGCCAGTGGGAACACTGAAGCTTTCTTT
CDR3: CASSLHASGNTEAFF

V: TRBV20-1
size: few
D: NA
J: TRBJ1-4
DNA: TGCAGTGCTAGACCGACAGTTGCAACTAATGAAAAACTGTTTTTT
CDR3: CSARPTVATNEKLFF

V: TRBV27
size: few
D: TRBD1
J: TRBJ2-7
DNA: TGTGCCAGCAGTGCCGGGGACAGGGCAACCTACGAGCAGTACTTC
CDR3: CASSAGDRATYEQYF

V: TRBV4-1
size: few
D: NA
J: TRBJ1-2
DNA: TGCGCCAGCAGCCCGCCTCCGGGGGCCCGAGGTGGCTACACCTTC
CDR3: CASSPPPGARGGYTF

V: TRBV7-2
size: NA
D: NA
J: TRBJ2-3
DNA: TGTGCCAGCAGCTTGCCCACCGCGGATACAGATACGCAGTATTTT
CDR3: CASSLPTADTDTQYF

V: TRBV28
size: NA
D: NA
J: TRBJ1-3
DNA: TGTGCCAGCAGTTTTCGGGGAAGCACCATATATTTT
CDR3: CASSFRGSTIYF

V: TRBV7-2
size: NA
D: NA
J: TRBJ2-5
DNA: TGTGCCAGCAGCTCCTCAGGGGAGGCTACGCAGACCCAGTACTTC
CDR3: CASSSSGEATQTQYF

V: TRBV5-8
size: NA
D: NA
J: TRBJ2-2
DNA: TGTGCCAGCAGCCGCTTGAGGGGGACCTCGAACACCGGGGAGCTGTTTTTT
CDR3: CASSRLRGTSNTGELFF

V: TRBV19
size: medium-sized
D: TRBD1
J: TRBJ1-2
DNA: TGTGCCAGTAGTGTGACAGGGGGTAAGAACTATGGCTACACCTTC
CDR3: CASSVTGGKNYGYTF

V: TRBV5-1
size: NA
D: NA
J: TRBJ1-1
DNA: TGCGCCAGCAGCCGCAAAAACGGGGGCGCGGATTCCACTGAAGCTTTCTTT
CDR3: CASSRKNGGADSTEAFF

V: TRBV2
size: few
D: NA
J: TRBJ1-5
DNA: TGTGCCAGCAGTGAACTTGGGACACCAAATCAGCCCCAGCATTTT
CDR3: CASSELGTPNQPQHF

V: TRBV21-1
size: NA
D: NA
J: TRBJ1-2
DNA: TGTGCCAGCAGCAAGTCGGGGAAGCACACCTTC
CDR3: CASSKSGKHTF

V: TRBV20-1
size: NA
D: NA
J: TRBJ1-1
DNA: TGCAGTGCTAGCTCCGTTTTCGCTGAAGCTTTCTTT
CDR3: CSASSVFAEAFF

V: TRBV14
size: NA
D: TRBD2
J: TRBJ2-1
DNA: TGTGCCAGCAGCCGTCGACTAGCGGGGGTCAATGAGCAGTTCTTC
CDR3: CASSRRLAGVNEQFF

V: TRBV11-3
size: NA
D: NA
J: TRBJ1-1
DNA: TGTGCCAGCAGCTTTAGAAGGGGTACTGAAGCTTTCTTT
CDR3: CASSFRRGTEAFF

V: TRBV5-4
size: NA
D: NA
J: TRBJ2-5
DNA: TGTGCCAGCAGCTCTACAGGGTTTGGTCCAGAGACCCAGTACTTC
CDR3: CASSSTGFGPETQYF

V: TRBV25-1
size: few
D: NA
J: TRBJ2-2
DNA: TGTGCCAGCAGTGAATTACAGAGTGCCGGGGAGCTGTTTTTT
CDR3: CASSELQSAGELFF

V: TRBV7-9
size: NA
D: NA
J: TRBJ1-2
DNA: TGTGCCAGCAGCGCCGGTTGGGGGGGCGACTATGGCTACACCTTC
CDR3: CASSAGWGGDYGYTF

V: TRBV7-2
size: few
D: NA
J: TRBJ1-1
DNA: TGTGCCAGCAGCTTCCCAGCCATGAACACTGAAGCTTTCTTT
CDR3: CASSFPAMNTEAFF

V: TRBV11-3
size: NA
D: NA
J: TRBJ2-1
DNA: TGTGCCAGCAGCTTCCTACAGGACAATGAGCAGTTCTTC
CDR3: CASSFLQDNEQFF

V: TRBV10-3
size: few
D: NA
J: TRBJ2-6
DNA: TGTGCCATCAGTGCGATACGGGCGCGGGGGGCCAACGTCCTGACTTTC
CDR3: CAISAIRARGANVLTF

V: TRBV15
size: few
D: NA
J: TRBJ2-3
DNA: TGTGCCACCAGCACCTACGGGGGGCCCCGGGATACGCAGTATTTT
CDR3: CATSTYGGPRDTQYF

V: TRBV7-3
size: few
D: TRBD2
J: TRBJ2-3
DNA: TGTGCCAGCAGCTTAATCCTAGCGGGAGGCACAGATACGCAGTATTTT
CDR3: CASSLILAGGTDTQYF

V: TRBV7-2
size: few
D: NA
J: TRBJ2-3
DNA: TGTGCCAGCAGCTCGACTAGCACAGATACGCAGTATTTT
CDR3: CASSSTSTDTQYF

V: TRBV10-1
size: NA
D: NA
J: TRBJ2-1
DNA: TGCGCCAGCAGTGAGTCGGATTCCCCCTACAATGAGCAGTTCTTC
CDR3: CASSESDSPYNEQFF